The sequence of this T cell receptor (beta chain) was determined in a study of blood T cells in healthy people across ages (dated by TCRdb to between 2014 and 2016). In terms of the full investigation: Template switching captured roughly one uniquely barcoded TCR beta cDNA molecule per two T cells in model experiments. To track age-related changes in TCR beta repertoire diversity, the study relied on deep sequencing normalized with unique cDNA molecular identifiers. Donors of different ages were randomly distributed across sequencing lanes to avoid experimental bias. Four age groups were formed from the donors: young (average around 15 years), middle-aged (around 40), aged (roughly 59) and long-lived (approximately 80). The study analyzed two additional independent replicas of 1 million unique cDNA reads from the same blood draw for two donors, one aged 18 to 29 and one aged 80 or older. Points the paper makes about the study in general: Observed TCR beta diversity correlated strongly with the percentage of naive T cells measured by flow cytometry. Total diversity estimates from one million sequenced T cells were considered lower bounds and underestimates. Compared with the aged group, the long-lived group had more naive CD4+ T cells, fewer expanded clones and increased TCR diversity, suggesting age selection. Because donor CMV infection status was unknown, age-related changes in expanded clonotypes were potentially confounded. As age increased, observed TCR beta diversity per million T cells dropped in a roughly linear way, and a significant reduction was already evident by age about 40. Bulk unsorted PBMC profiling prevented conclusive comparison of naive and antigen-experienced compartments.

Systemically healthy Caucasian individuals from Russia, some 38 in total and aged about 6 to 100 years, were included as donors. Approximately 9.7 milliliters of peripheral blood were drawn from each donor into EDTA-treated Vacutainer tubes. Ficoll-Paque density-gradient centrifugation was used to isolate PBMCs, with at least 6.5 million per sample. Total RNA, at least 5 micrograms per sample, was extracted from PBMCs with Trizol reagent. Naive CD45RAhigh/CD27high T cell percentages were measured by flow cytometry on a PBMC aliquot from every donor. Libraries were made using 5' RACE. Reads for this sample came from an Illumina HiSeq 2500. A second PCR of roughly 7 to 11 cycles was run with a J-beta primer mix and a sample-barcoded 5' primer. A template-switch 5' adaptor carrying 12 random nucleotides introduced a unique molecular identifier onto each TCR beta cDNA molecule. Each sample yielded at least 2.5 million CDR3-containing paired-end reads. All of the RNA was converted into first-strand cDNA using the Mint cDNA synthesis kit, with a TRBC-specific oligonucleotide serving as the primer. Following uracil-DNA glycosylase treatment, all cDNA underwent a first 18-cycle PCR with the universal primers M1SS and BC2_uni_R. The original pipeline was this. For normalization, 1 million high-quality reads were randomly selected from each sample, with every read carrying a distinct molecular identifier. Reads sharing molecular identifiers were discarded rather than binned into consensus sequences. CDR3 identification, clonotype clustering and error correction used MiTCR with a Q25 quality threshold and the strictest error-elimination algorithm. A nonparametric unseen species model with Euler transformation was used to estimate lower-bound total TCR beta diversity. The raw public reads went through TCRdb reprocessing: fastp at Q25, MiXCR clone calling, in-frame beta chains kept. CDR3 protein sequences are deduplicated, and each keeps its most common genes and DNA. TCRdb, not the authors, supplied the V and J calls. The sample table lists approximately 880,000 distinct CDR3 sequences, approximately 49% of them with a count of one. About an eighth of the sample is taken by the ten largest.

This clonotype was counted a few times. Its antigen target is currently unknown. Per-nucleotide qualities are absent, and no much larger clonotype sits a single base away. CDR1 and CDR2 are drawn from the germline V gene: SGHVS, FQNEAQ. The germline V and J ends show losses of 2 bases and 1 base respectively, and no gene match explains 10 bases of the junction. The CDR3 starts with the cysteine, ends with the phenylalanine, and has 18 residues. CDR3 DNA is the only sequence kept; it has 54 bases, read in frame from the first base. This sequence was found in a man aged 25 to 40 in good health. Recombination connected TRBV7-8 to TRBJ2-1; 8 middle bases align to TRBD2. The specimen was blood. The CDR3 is CASSLWGGGRGSYNEQFF. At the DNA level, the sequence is TGTGCCAGCAGCTTATGGGGCGGGGGGCGAGGATCCTACAATGAGCAGTTCTTC.